The clone carrying this T cell receptor beta chain was observed a handful of times. Its antigen is not identified. An end of the junction does not agree with germline; a read error may underlie this. Germline V gene lookup returns CDR1 SGHRS and CDR2 YFSETQ. The CDR3 extends over 14 amino acids. This sample's RNA came from whole unsorted tissue. The sample originates from a study of tumor and adjacent non-tumor tissue in lung cancer. Study context: Patients comprised approximately eleven adenocarcinoma, 2 squamous cell carcinoma and 1 small cell lung cancer. About 4.2 million productive TCRbeta reads were obtained per sample on average. Study-level points and caveats: Top 100 clones took a larger repertoire share in normal lung.

TCRbeta libraries were built with three rounds of nested PCR, modified from ARM-PCR. One entry per CDR3 protein, called by TCRdb with MiXCR from the multiplex PCR reads. The repertoire holds some 77,000 distinct CDR3 sequences, with roughly 70% as singletons. This sequence was found in a woman aged 70-85 years with non-small cell lung cancer. Sequencing input: lung tumor tissue. The chain uses TRBV5-1 and TRBJ2-3, with TRBD2 identical over 9 bases. The CDR3 spells CASSDLAGRDTRYF. The CDR3 region has the DNA TGCGCCAGTAGCGACCTAGCGGGAAGAGATACGCGGTATTTT.